The entry below gives a single T cell receptor beta chain sequence along with its context. V dropped 4 bases and J dropped 4; count of bases not matched to a gene: 11. Looked up from germline, CDR1 is MNHEY and CDR2 is SMNVEV (reference sequence). This CDR3 spans 17 amino acids. PCR involved 60 Vbeta and 13 Jbeta primers. The table came from immunoSEQ multiplex PCR; TCRdb's copy has only in-frame clones and leaves some out. The table has 110,000 to 150,000 clones, roughly 83% seen once; the top ten hold around 4.3%. This entry comes from a study of cytomegalovirus exposure and HLA in healthy donors. This sequence originates from a man aged 35-49 years in good health and CMV-seropositive. This chain connects TRBV27 to TRBJ2-1, with TRBD1 identical over 9 bases. The sample was PBMCs. CDR3 residues: CASSSLRTGASYNEQFF. CDR3 nucleotide sequence: TGTGCCAGCAGTTCCCTTAGGACAGGGGCCTCTTACAATGAGCAGTTCTTC.